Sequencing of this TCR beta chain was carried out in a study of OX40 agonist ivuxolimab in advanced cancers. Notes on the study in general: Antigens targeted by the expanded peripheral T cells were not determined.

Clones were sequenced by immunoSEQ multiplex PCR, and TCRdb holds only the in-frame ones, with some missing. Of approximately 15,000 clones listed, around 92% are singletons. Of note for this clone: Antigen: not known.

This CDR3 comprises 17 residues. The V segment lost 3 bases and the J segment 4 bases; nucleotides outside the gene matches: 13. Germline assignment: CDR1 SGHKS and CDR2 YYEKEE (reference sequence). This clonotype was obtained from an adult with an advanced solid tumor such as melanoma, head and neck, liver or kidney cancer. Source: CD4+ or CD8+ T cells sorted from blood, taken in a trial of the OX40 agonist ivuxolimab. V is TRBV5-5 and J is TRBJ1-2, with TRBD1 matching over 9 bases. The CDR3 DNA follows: TGTGCCAGCAGCTGGGGTGTTACGGGACAGGGATCCTATGGCTACACCTTC. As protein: CASSWGVTGQGSYGYTF.